A selection of T cell receptor beta chains follows, all from one sample in a study of blood T cell repertoires in COVID-19. The data were produced by immunoSEQ multiplex PCR, yet TCRdb's version contains in-frame clones alone and is incomplete. The table lists some 200,000 clones, about 86% of them singletons. The sample was peripheral blood. The receptors derive from a woman in her seventies with acute or convalescent COVID-19. Both conserved end residues are part of each CDR3. A D gene is named only where the DNA matches it firmly. Not all rows give a size; the values are once, few, many and, for expanded clones, a class.

D	size	J	V	CDR3	DNA
-	-	TRBJ1-1	TRBV18	CASSRDMNTEAFF	TGTGCCAGCTCACGAGACATGAACACTGAAGCTTTCTTT
-	-	TRBJ2-7	TRBV9	CASSVARAGEQYF	TGTGCCAGCAGCGTAGCTCGGGCAGGGGAGCAGTACTTC
TRBD2	-	TRBJ2-7	TRBV6-2/TRBV6-3	CASSLAGGPYEQYF	TGTGCCAGCAGTTTAGCGGGGGGACCCTACGAGCAGTACTTC
-	once	TRBJ2-1	TRBV5-1	CASSLKGVNEQFF	TGCGCCAGCAGCTTAAAGGGAGTCAATGAGCAGTTCTTC
TRBD2	-	TRBJ2-5	TRBV19	CASWKNGRGEETQYF	TGTGCCAGTTGGAAGAACGGGAGGGGAGAAGAGACCCAGTACTTC
-	-	TRBJ2-5	TRBV7-6	CASSLDPGVVTQYF	TGTGCCAGCAGCTTAGATCCGGGGGTGGTGACCCAGTACTTC
-	-	TRBJ2-5	TRBV20-1	CSASSPGETQYF	TGCAGTGCTAGTTCTCCGGGGGAGACCCAGTACTTC
-	-	TRBJ1-1	TRBV5-1	CASSLTVNTEAFF	TGCGCCAGCAGCTTGACGGTGAACACTGAAGCTTTCTTT
TRBD2	-	TRBJ2-3	TRBV18	CASSLLLAIAGTDTQYF	TGTGCCAGCTCACTTCTACTAGCGATTGCCGGGACAGATACGCAGTATTTT
TRBD1	few	TRBJ1-6	TRBV9	CASSRTGTGDSPLHF	TGTGCCAGCAGCAGAACCGGGACAGGGGATTCACCCCTCCACTTT
TRBD2	-	TRBJ2-3	TRBV12-3/TRBV12-4	CASSLIGLAHF	TGTGCCAGCAGTTTGATAGGACTAGCGCATTTT
-	once	TRBJ2-7	TRBV7-3	CASSLSQGSYEQYF	TGTGCCAGCAGCTTATCCCAGGGTTCCTACGAGCAGTACTTC
-	-	TRBJ1-5	TRBV28	CASRGGGNAGQPQHF	TGTGCCAGCAGGGGCGGGGGGAACGCGGGTCAGCCCCAGCATTTT
-	-	TRBJ1-2	TRBV6-2/TRBV6-3	CASSPSNYGYTF	TGTGCCAGCAGCCCCAGTAACTATGGCTACACCTTC
TRBD1	-	TRBJ2-7	TRBV27	CASSLGGQGYEQYF	TGTGCCAGCAGTTTGGGGGGACAGGGCTACGAGCAGTACTTC
-	-	TRBJ1-2	TRBV25-1	CASVSDTGDGYTF	TGTGCCAGCGTCTCGGACACGGGAGATGGCTACACCTTC
-	-	TRBJ2-7	TRBV9	CASSVGRLPYEQYF	TGTGCCAGCAGCGTAGGGAGGCTACCTTACGAGCAGTACTTC
-	-	TRBJ1-1	TRBV12-3/TRBV12-4	CASTLANPTEAFF	TGTGCCAGCACCCTGGCCAACCCCACTGAAGCTTTCTTT
TRBD2	-	TRBJ2-7	TRBV28	CASSPSSLAGIYEQYF	TGTGCCAGCAGTCCCTCTTCACTAGCGGGGATCTACGAGCAGTACTTC
-	-	TRBJ1-1	TRBV5-4	CATLGSRENTEAFF	TGTGCCACCCTCGGGTCCCGGGAGAACACTGAAGCTTTCTTT
-	-	TRBJ1-1	TRBV12-3/TRBV12-4	CASRRDTRTEAFF	TGTGCCAGCAGGAGGGACACACGGACTGAAGCTTTCTTT
-	once	TRBJ1-3	TRBV3-1/TRBV3-2	CASSQAGSGNTIYF	TGTGCCAGCAGCCAAGCAGGGTCTGGAAACACCATATATTTT
-	-	TRBJ1-2	TRBV6-1	CASSEAMGSSFGGYTF	TGTGCCAGCAGTGAAGCTATGGGCAGCTCTTTTGGTGGCTACACCTTC
-	-	TRBJ1-5	TRBV23-1	CASSQISPRPNQPQHF	TGCGCCAGCAGTCAAATTAGCCCCCGTCCTAATCAGCCCCAGCATTTT
TRBD1	-	TRBJ2-2	TRBV7-2	CASQAGGTGDTGELFF	TGTGCCAGCCAGGCAGGCGGGACAGGGGACACCGGGGAGCTGTTTTTT
TRBD1	few	TRBJ2-3	TRBV5-1	CASSGRDRVGDTQYF	TGCGCCAGCAGCGGCCGGGACAGGGTGGGAGATACGCAGTATTTT
-	-	TRBJ1-1	TRBV5-1	CASSLQGPNTEAFF	TGCGCCAGCAGCTTACAGGGACCGAACACTGAAGCTTTCTTT
-	-	TRBJ1-1	TRBV27	CASSLITGTKNTEAFF	TGTGCCAGCAGTCTAATTACCGGGACAAAGAACACTGAAGCTTTCTTT
TRBD1	-	TRBJ1-1	TRBV5-1	CASSLSTGGTEAFF	TGCGCCAGCAGCTTGAGTACAGGGGGGACTGAAGCTTTCTTT
-	once	TRBJ1-1	TRBV29-1	CSVEAVGRLAFF	TGCAGCGTTGAAGCAGTTGGTCGTTTGGCTTTCTTT
-	-	TRBJ2-1	TRBV10-2	CASTEASSYNEQFF	TGCGCCAGCACGGAGGCGAGCTCCTACAATGAGCAGTTCTTC
-	-	TRBJ2-5	TRBV6-5	CASSMNSKETQYF	TGTGCCAGCAGTATGAACAGCAAAGAGACCCAGTACTTC
TRBD1	-	TRBJ1-5	TRBV7-2	CASSLSPRGRNQPQHF	TGTGCCAGCAGCTTATCCCCCAGGGGGCGCAATCAGCCCCAGCATTTT
-	-	TRBJ2-5	TRBV5-1	CASSFTGRHEETQYF	TGCGCCAGCAGCTTCACGGGTCGTCACGAAGAGACCCAGTACTTC
TRBD2	-	TRBJ2-7	TRBV7-2	CASSLGTSSDEQYF	TGTGCCAGCAGCTTAGGGACTAGCTCCGACGAGCAGTACTTC
TRBD2	-	TRBJ2-2	TRBV29-1	CSVGNLAGGTGELFF	TGCAGCGTGGGGAACTTAGCGGGGGGCACCGGGGAGCTGTTTTTT
TRBD1	-	TRBJ1-6	TRBV13	CASSADRGGSPLHF	TGTGCCAGCAGCGCCGACAGGGGGGGTTCACCCCTCCACTTT
-	-	TRBJ1-3	TRBV19	CASSIGRVSGNTIYF	TGTGCCAGTAGTATAGGTCGGGTCTCTGGAAACACCATATATTTT
-	few	TRBJ2-2	TRBV10-3	CAISEAGSLNTGELFF	TGTGCCATCAGTGAGGCGGGGAGCTTGAACACCGGGGAGCTGTTTTTT
TRBD1	-	TRBJ1-1	TRBV5-1	CASSSSGTGGSEAFF	TGCGCCAGCAGCTCCTCCGGGACAGGGGGTTCTGAAGCTTTCTTT
-	-	TRBJ2-3	TRBV11-2	CASSPGPGSDTQYF	TGTGCCAGCAGCCCCGGTCCGGGGAGCGATACGCAGTATTTT
TRBD1	-	TRBJ2-3	TRBV18	CASSPDRTGKSRTDTQYF	TGTGCCAGCTCACCGGACAGGACAGGGAAGTCTCGCACAGATACGCAGTATTTT
-	-	TRBJ1-1	TRBV28	CASSLTEEAFF	TGTGCCAGCAGTCTAACAGAAGAAGCTTTCTTT
TRBD1	-	TRBJ1-1	TRBV5-1	CASSLQGGGTEAFF	TGCGCCAGCAGCCTACAGGGGGGAGGAACTGAAGCTTTCTTT
-	-	TRBJ1-4	TRBV5-4	CASSFEGTNEKLFF	TGTGCCAGCAGCTTTGAGGGAACTAATGAAAAACTGTTTTTT
-	-	TRBJ1-1	TRBV5-6	CASSSAGEGLWTEAFF	TGTGCCAGCAGCAGCGCCGGGGAGGGTTTGTGGACTGAAGCTTTCTTT
-	-	TRBJ1-2	TRBV3-1/TRBV3-2	CASSQVGAATKNYGYTF	TGTGCCAGCAGCCAAGTAGGGGCAGCTACTAAAAACTATGGCTACACCTTC
-	-	TRBJ2-5	TRBV18	CASATSQGETQYF	TGTGCCAGCGCGACTAGCCAGGGGGAGACCCAGTACTTC
TRBD1	-	TRBJ1-1	TRBV6-5	CASSYPTGTGNTEAFF	TGTGCCAGCAGTTACCCTACAGGGACAGGGAACACTGAAGCTTTCTTT
TRBD1	few	TRBJ1-1	TRBV10-3	CAISPGQGNTEAFF	TGTGCCATCAGCCCAGGACAGGGGAACACTGAAGCTTTCTTT
TRBD2	-	TRBJ2-1	TRBV5-4	CASSPGLAGGSNLGVQFF	TGTGCCAGCAGCCCGGGACTAGCGGGAGGGTCCAACCTTGGAGTACAGTTCTTC
TRBD1	-	TRBJ1-5	TRBV2	CASRSRGQGDQPQHF	TGTGCCAGCAGGAGTAGGGGACAGGGAGACCAGCCCCAGCATTTT
-	-	TRBJ1-1	TRBV7-9	CASSFVRQNTEAFF	TGTGCCAGCAGCTTCGTCCGACAGAACACTGAAGCTTTCTTT
TRBD1	-	TRBJ2-4	TRBV5-1	CASSSGTAENIQYF	TGCGCCAGCAGCTCCGGGACAGCAGAAAACATTCAGTACTTC
TRBD1	few	TRBJ2-7	TRBV10-1	CASSPEGTGYEQYF	TGCGCCAGCAGTCCAGAGGGGACAGGGTACGAGCAGTACTTC
TRBD2	-	TRBJ2-3	TRBV3-1/TRBV3-2	CASSRISPGGRYTQYF	TGTGCCAGCAGCCGCATTTCTCCGGGGGGGCGTTATACGCAGTATTTT
TRBD2	-	TRBJ2-3	TRBV5-1	CASSWGLAGGDTQYF	TGCGCCAGCAGCTGGGGACTAGCGGGAGGAGATACGCAGTATTTT
-	-	TRBJ2-2	TRBV6-2/TRBV6-3	CASSSQGHSGELFF	TGTGCCAGCAGTTCTCAGGGGCATAGCGGGGAGCTGTTTTTT
TRBD1	-	TRBJ1-2	TRBV28	CASSSGDRAGYGYTF	TGTGCCAGCAGTTCGGGGGACAGGGCGGGCTATGGCTACACCTTC